This TCR beta chain was recorded in a study of cytomegalovirus exposure and HLA in healthy donors. Study conclusions and caveats: Later analysis placed DRB1 highest and HLA-C lowest in TCR association rates, which differed by HLA locus. In a later analysis, HLA-associated TCR beta chains were more clonally expanded than equally common others. Only CMV serostatus was available as immune exposure information.

The CDR3 is made up of 13 amino acids. Trimming removed 0 bases from V and 12 bases from J, with 12 bases in between. Germline values: CDR1 LNHNV, CDR2 YYDKDF (reference sequence). On this clone: Its antigen is not identified.

PCR employed 60 Vbeta and 13 Jbeta primers. Sequencing was performed with immunoSEQ multiplex PCR; in TCRdb, only in-frame clones are kept and a portion is missing. The sample shows under 300,000 clones, about 80% of them seen only once. The TCR comes from a woman aged 55-69 years in good health and CMV-seropositive. The V gene is TRBV15, the J gene TRBJ2-1; D possibly corresponds to TRBD2 (6 bases). Sequencing used PBMCs. As DNA, the CDR3 is TGTGCCACCAGCAGAGATCTCCTGGGGGGGCAGTTCTTC. This gives the protein CATSRDLLGGQFF.